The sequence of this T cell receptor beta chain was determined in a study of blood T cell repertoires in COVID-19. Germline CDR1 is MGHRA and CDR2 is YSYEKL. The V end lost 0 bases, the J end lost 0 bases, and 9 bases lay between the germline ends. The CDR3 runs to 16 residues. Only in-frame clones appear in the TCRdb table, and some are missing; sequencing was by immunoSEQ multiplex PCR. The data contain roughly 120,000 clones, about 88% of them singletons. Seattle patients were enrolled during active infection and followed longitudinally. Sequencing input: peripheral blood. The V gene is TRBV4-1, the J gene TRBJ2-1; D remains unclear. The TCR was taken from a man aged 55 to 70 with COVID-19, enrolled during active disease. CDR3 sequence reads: CASSQDAAFSYNEQFF. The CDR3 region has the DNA TGCGCCAGCAGCCAAGATGCGGCATTCTCCTACAATGAGCAGTTCTTC.